The T cell receptor (beta chain) under discussion was sequenced for a study of CD8+ T cells in alopecia areata. The CDR3 consists of 14 residues. Germline loops: CDR1 NSQYPW, CDR2 LRSPGD (reference sequence). With respect to this clone: Its antigen is still unknown. At residue 11, the DNA translation does not agree with TCRdb's protein; the protein displayed here is the one encoded by the DNA. Each gene name is a mouse one. The read halts 3 residues ahead of the CDR3 end, with the missing end drawn from the germline J gene.

Following extraction, RNA underwent reverse transcription to cDNA, which served as the sequencing template. Here immunoSEQ multiplex PCR was the method, and the copy in TCRdb shows in-frame clones only, minus some. Listed here are some 120,000 clones without any singletons, the top ten holding about 20%. Regarding the study as a whole: Sharing of TCRs across patients appeared less clear than in mice, possibly for HLA-related reasons.

V and J are TRBV1 and TRBJ1-6, with TRBD1 identical over 7 bases. TRBJ1-6 is an ORF, and what it does is uncertain. Sequenced: lesional skin. The receptor was isolated from a C3H/HeJ mouse with alopecia areata. Mouse MHC haplotype: H2-k. CDR3 bases read: TGCCCCTGCAGGAGGGACAGATATAATTCGCCC. Its protein product is CPCRRDRYNSP. The full CDR3 protein reads CPCRRDRYNSPLYF.